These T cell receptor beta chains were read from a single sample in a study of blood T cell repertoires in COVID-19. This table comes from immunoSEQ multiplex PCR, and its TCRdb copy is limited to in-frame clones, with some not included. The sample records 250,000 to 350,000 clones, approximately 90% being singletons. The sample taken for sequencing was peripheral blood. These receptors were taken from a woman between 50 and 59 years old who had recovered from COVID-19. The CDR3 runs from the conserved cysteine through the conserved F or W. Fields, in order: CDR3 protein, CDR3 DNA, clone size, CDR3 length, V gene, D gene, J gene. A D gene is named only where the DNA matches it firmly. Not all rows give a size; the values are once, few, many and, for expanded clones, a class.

CDR3aa: CASSFGLNEQFF; CDR3nt: TGTGCCAGCAGTTTTGGTCTAAATGAGCAGTTCTTC; abundance: NA; len: 12; v_gene: TRBV12-3/TRBV12-4; d_gene: NA; j_gene: TRBJ2-1
CDR3aa: CASSIDRGGVLYNEQFF; CDR3nt: TGTGCCAGTAGTATAGACAGGGGTGGGGTCCTTTACAATGAGCAGTTCTTC; abundance: NA; len: 17; v_gene: TRBV19; d_gene: NA; j_gene: TRBJ2-1
CDR3aa: CASSPGQGMSWYGYTF; CDR3nt: TGTGCCAGCTCACCGGGACAGGGGATGAGTTGGTACGGCTACACCTTC; abundance: once; len: 16; v_gene: TRBV18; d_gene: TRBD1; j_gene: TRBJ1-2
CDR3aa: CASTRGLAGTSDTQYF; CDR3nt: TGTGCCAGCACCCGCGGGCTAGCGGGGACATCAGATACGCAGTATTTT; abundance: NA; len: 16; v_gene: TRBV2; d_gene: TRBD2; j_gene: TRBJ2-3
CDR3aa: CASSQDHGEGGQPQHF; CDR3nt: TGTGCCAGCAGCCAAGATCACGGGGAAGGAGGTCAGCCCCAGCATTTT; abundance: NA; len: 16; v_gene: TRBV4-2; d_gene: NA; j_gene: TRBJ1-5
CDR3aa: CAIGGLAASTDTQYF; CDR3nt: TGTGCCATCGGTGGACTAGCGGCTAGCACAGATACGCAGTATTTT; abundance: NA; len: 15; v_gene: TRBV10-3; d_gene: TRBD2; j_gene: TRBJ2-3
CDR3aa: CSVPPGQGSYGYTF; CDR3nt: TGCAGCGTTCCTCCGGGACAGGGGTCGTATGGCTACACCTTC; abundance: once; len: 14; v_gene: TRBV29-1; d_gene: TRBD1; j_gene: TRBJ1-2
CDR3aa: CSASGLAGVTYEQYF; CDR3nt: TGCAGTGCTAGTGGACTAGCGGGAGTTACTTACGAGCAGTACTTC; abundance: NA; len: 15; v_gene: TRBV20-1; d_gene: TRBD2; j_gene: TRBJ2-7
CDR3aa: CASSLEGGRGRSYNSPLHF; CDR3nt: TGTGCCAGCAGCCTGGAGGGAGGGAGGGGCCGCTCCTATAATTCACCCCTCCACTTT; abundance: NA; len: 19; v_gene: TRBV11-2; d_gene: NA; j_gene: TRBJ1-6
CDR3aa: CASSASDRGDEQYF; CDR3nt: TGTGCCAGCAGTGCCTCGGACAGGGGCGACGAGCAGTACTTC; abundance: NA; len: 14; v_gene: TRBV9; d_gene: TRBD1; j_gene: TRBJ2-7
CDR3aa: CASSPFRDRAVGF; CDR3nt: TGTGCCAGCAGCCCCTTCCGGGACAGGGCCGTCGGCTTC; abundance: NA; len: 13; v_gene: TRBV7-8; d_gene: TRBD1; j_gene: TRBJ2-7
CDR3aa: CSVGTAPSYEQYF; CDR3nt: TGCAGCGTTGGGACAGCTCCCTCCTACGAGCAGTACTTC; abundance: NA; len: 13; v_gene: TRBV29-1; d_gene: NA; j_gene: TRBJ2-7
CDR3aa: CASSQLPDRTEAFF; CDR3nt: TGTGCCAGCAGCCAACTACCGGACAGGACTGAAGCTTTCTTT; abundance: NA; len: 14; v_gene: TRBV14; d_gene: TRBD1; j_gene: TRBJ1-1
CDR3aa: CASSLGTGNSPLHF; CDR3nt: TGTGCCAGCAGCCTCGGGACAGGGAACTCGCCCCTCCACTTT; abundance: NA; len: 14; v_gene: TRBV11-2; d_gene: TRBD1; j_gene: TRBJ1-6
CDR3aa: CASSLGTGANEQFF; CDR3nt: TGTGCCAGCAGCTTAGGAACAGGGGCGAATGAGCAGTTCTTC; abundance: medium-sized; len: 14; v_gene: TRBV11-2; d_gene: TRBD1; j_gene: TRBJ2-1
CDR3aa: CASSAATGGYGYTF; CDR3nt: TGTGCCAGCTCCGCCGCGACAGGGGGGTATGGCTACACCTTC; abundance: NA; len: 14; v_gene: TRBV6-5; d_gene: TRBD1; j_gene: TRBJ1-2
CDR3aa: CASYSWKGSGELFF; CDR3nt: TGTGCCAGCTACTCGTGGAAGGGGTCCGGGGAGCTGTTTTTT; abundance: NA; len: 14; v_gene: TRBV28; d_gene: NA; j_gene: TRBJ2-2
CDR3aa: CASGPSGNTDTQYF; CDR3nt: TGTGCCAGCGGACCAAGCGGGAACACAGATACGCAGTATTTT; abundance: NA; len: 14; v_gene: TRBV7-3; d_gene: TRBD2; j_gene: TRBJ2-3
CDR3aa: CASSPRRQGRRETQYF; CDR3nt: TGTGCCAGCAGCCCCCGAAGACAGGGGAGGAGAGAGACCCAGTACTTC; abundance: NA; len: 16; v_gene: TRBV9; d_gene: TRBD1; j_gene: TRBJ2-5
CDR3aa: CASSSRGTGYTEAFF; CDR3nt: TGTGCCAGCAGCTCCAGGGGCACGGGATACACTGAAGCTTTCTTT; abundance: NA; len: 15; v_gene: TRBV7-3; d_gene: NA; j_gene: TRBJ1-1
CDR3aa: CASSLGARGEEKLFF; CDR3nt: TGTGCCAGCAGCTTAGGAGCGCGGGGGGAAGAAAAACTGTTTTTT; abundance: NA; len: 15; v_gene: TRBV7-9; d_gene: NA; j_gene: TRBJ1-4
CDR3aa: CASSLAQGAYEQYF; CDR3nt: TGTGCCAGCAGTTTGGCACAGGGCGCCTACGAGCAGTACTTC; abundance: once; len: 14; v_gene: TRBV28; d_gene: NA; j_gene: TRBJ2-7
CDR3aa: CASSVGLEATNEKLFF; CDR3nt: TGTGCCAGCAGCGTAGGGTTGGAGGCAACTAATGAAAAACTGTTTTTT; abundance: NA; len: 16; v_gene: TRBV9; d_gene: NA; j_gene: TRBJ1-4
CDR3aa: CASSFRRGRETQYF; CDR3nt: TGTGCCAGCAGCTTTCGTAGGGGGCGAGAGACCCAGTACTTC; abundance: NA; len: 14; v_gene: TRBV5-6; d_gene: TRBD1; j_gene: TRBJ2-5
CDR3aa: CSLGGGDLKAFF; CDR3nt: TGCAGCTTAGGAGGGGGGGACCTGAAAGCTTTCTTT; abundance: NA; len: 12; v_gene: TRBV29-1; d_gene: NA; j_gene: TRBJ1-1
CDR3aa: CASSVDPAGGPKETQYF; CDR3nt: TGTGCCAGCAGCGTAGATCCAGCGGGAGGGCCCAAGGAGACCCAGTACTTC; abundance: NA; len: 17; v_gene: TRBV9; d_gene: TRBD2; j_gene: TRBJ2-5
CDR3aa: CASSGPGAAGEQYF; CDR3nt: TGTGCCAGCAGCGGTCCGGGAGCTGCGGGCGAGCAGTACTTC; abundance: NA; len: 14; v_gene: TRBV9; d_gene: NA; j_gene: TRBJ2-7
CDR3aa: CASTKGQGAYQPQHF; CDR3nt: TGTGCCAGTACTAAAGGACAGGGGGCTTATCAGCCCCAGCATTTT; abundance: NA; len: 15; v_gene: TRBV19; d_gene: TRBD1; j_gene: TRBJ1-5
CDR3aa: CASTPYGDTQYF; CDR3nt: TGTGCCAGCACCCCCTACGGGGATACGCAGTATTTT; abundance: NA; len: 12; v_gene: TRBV28; d_gene: NA; j_gene: TRBJ2-3
CDR3aa: CASSSAPTVAGYEQYF; CDR3nt: TGTGCCAGCAGTTCCGCCCCGACGGTCGCCGGGTACGAGCAGTACTTC; abundance: NA; len: 16; v_gene: TRBV27; d_gene: NA; j_gene: TRBJ2-7
CDR3aa: CARRTLDNYGYTF; CDR3nt: TGTGCCAGAAGGACACTTGATAACTATGGCTACACCTTC; abundance: NA; len: 13; v_gene: TRBV2; d_gene: NA; j_gene: TRBJ1-2
CDR3aa: CASSMGLLATSGNSYEQYF; CDR3nt: TGTGCCAGTAGTATGGGTCTTTTGGCGACTAGCGGAAACTCCTACGAGCAGTACTTC; abundance: NA; len: 19; v_gene: TRBV19; d_gene: TRBD2; j_gene: TRBJ2-7
CDR3aa: CAWSVGVGQYF; CDR3nt: TGTGCCTGGAGTGTAGGGGTAGGGCAGTATTTT; abundance: NA; len: 11; v_gene: TRBV30; d_gene: NA; j_gene: TRBJ2-3
CDR3aa: CSASKGANQPQHF; CDR3nt: TGCAGTGCTAGTAAAGGAGCTAATCAGCCCCAGCATTTT; abundance: once; len: 13; v_gene: TRBV20-1; d_gene: NA; j_gene: TRBJ1-5
CDR3aa: CASSYGVSSTDTQYF; CDR3nt: TGTGCCAGCAGCTACGGGGTTTCTAGCACAGATACGCAGTATTTT; abundance: NA; len: 15; v_gene: TRBV13; d_gene: NA; j_gene: TRBJ2-3
CDR3aa: CASSYKPSGANVLTF; CDR3nt: TGTGCCAGCAGTTACAAGCCCTCTGGGGCCAACGTCCTGACTTTC; abundance: NA; len: 15; v_gene: TRBV6-5; d_gene: NA; j_gene: TRBJ2-6
CDR3aa: CASSLTGGVGTGELFF; CDR3nt: TGTGCCAGCAGTTTGACAGGGGGCGTCGGCACCGGGGAGCTGTTTTTT; abundance: few; len: 16; v_gene: TRBV7-2; d_gene: TRBD1; j_gene: TRBJ2-2
CDR3aa: CATQNPGLGGEKLFF; CDR3nt: TGCGCCACCCAAAACCCCGGACTGGGAGGTGAAAAACTGTTTTTT; abundance: NA; len: 15; v_gene: TRBV10-2; d_gene: NA; j_gene: TRBJ1-4
CDR3aa: CASPDRGRAAFF; CDR3nt: TGTGCCAGCCCAGACAGGGGGCGCGCGGCTTTCTTT; abundance: once; len: 12; v_gene: TRBV2; d_gene: TRBD1; j_gene: TRBJ1-1
CDR3aa: CASSPRGDYGYTF; CDR3nt: TGCGCCAGCTCCCCCAGGGGGGACTATGGCTACACCTTC; abundance: NA; len: 13; v_gene: TRBV4-3; d_gene: TRBD1; j_gene: TRBJ1-2
CDR3aa: CATSRGDKQETQYF; CDR3nt: TGTGCCACCAGCAGAGGGGACAAACAAGAGACCCAGTACTTC; abundance: NA; len: 14; v_gene: TRBV15; d_gene: NA; j_gene: TRBJ2-5
CDR3aa: CASSRTTGSTEAFF; CDR3nt: TGCGCCAGCAGCCGGACAACAGGGAGCACTGAAGCTTTCTTT; abundance: NA; len: 14; v_gene: TRBV4-3; d_gene: NA; j_gene: TRBJ1-1
CDR3aa: CAISESPGRRRFAGELFF; CDR3nt: TGTGCCATCAGTGAATCCCCCGGTAGGCGGAGATTTGCCGGGGAGCTGTTTTTT; abundance: NA; len: 18; v_gene: TRBV10-3; d_gene: NA; j_gene: TRBJ2-2
CDR3aa: CASSFYKTGSEQYF; CDR3nt: TGTGCCAGCAGTTTCTATAAAACAGGGTCCGAGCAGTACTTC; abundance: NA; len: 14; v_gene: TRBV28; d_gene: NA; j_gene: TRBJ2-7
CDR3aa: CATSLTGILLSLHF; CDR3nt: TGTGCCACGAGCCTTACAGGCATTCTTCTATCCCTCCACTTT; abundance: NA; len: 14; v_gene: TRBV28; d_gene: NA; j_gene: TRBJ1-6
CDR3aa: CASSPPRTRTIYF; CDR3nt: TGTGCCAGCTCACCACCGAGAACCCGCACCATATATTTT; abundance: NA; len: 13; v_gene: TRBV18; d_gene: NA; j_gene: TRBJ1-3
CDR3aa: CAWGQGLYEQYF; CDR3nt: TGTGCCTGGGGACAGGGACTCTACGAGCAGTACTTC; abundance: NA; len: 12; v_gene: TRBV30; d_gene: TRBD1; j_gene: TRBJ2-7
CDR3aa: CASSSYREGTEAFF; CDR3nt: TGTGCCAGCAGCTCATACAGGGAAGGCACTGAAGCTTTCTTT; abundance: few; len: 14; v_gene: TRBV5-4; d_gene: NA; j_gene: TRBJ1-1
CDR3aa: CASSRGTSGRTDTQYF; CDR3nt: TGTGCCAGCAGCCGTGGGACTAGCGGCCGCACAGATACGCAGTATTTT; abundance: NA; len: 16; v_gene: TRBV28; d_gene: TRBD2; j_gene: TRBJ2-3
CDR3aa: CASSSGLAGGEQYF; CDR3nt: TGTGCCAGCAGCTCGGGACTAGCGGGAGGCGAGCAGTACTTC; abundance: NA; len: 14; v_gene: TRBV7-3; d_gene: TRBD2; j_gene: TRBJ2-7
CDR3aa: CASSFFGTGLLNTEAFF; CDR3nt: TGTGCCAGCAGCTTTTTTGGGACAGGGCTCTTGAACACTGAAGCTTTCTTT; abundance: NA; len: 17; v_gene: TRBV7-2; d_gene: TRBD1; j_gene: TRBJ1-1
CDR3aa: CASSLSIGQPQHF; CDR3nt: TGTGCCAGCAGTTTATCGATTGGCCAGCCCCAGCATTTT; abundance: once; len: 13; v_gene: TRBV27; d_gene: NA; j_gene: TRBJ1-5
CDR3aa: CASRTWREDRGETQYF; CDR3nt: TGTGCCAGCAGGACTTGGCGGGAGGACCGGGGGGAGACCCAGTACTTC; abundance: once; len: 16; v_gene: TRBV2; d_gene: TRBD2; j_gene: TRBJ2-5